This entry describes one T cell receptor (beta chain). This clonotype was recorded a few times. Its binding antigen is unknown. No per-base quality is available; no much larger clone lies one base away. CDR1 and CDR2 are read off the germline V gene (reference sequence) as DFQATT and SNEGSKA. V ends up 5 bases short and J 2 bases short, with an unmatched junction base count of 9. Including the terminal cysteine and phenylalanine, the CDR3 comprises 17 residues. Just the 51-base CDR3 DNA is kept, in frame starting at base 1. The treatment or condition label for this specimen denotes: roughly nine-day PBMC culture with coronavirus spike peptide pools or control peptides (ViraFEST assay). The ViraFEST assay was used in the study, in which antigen-specific T cells were expanded with peptide pools and expanded clonotypes were subsequently identified by TCR sequencing. The convalescent patients' positive SARS-CoV-2 PCR tests were from March to December 2020, which was before the Alpha, Beta and Delta variants emerged in the United States. PBMCs were cultured at about 2 million per well in IMDM supplemented with approximately 5% human AB serum and approximately 10 IU/ml IL-2, with approximately 10 ug/ml peptide pools added. Half of the culture medium was replaced with fresh IL-2-containing medium on days 3 and 7. CD4+ T cells were isolated after around 11 days of culture through negative selection using the EasySep CD4+ T cell isolation kit. Ficoll-Paque Plus gradient centrifugation was used to isolate PBMCs from whole blood, and the isolated PBMCs were then either used fresh or cryopreserved at -140C. Triplicate wells were generally used for each culture condition.

The sample belongs to a study of vaccination and CD4 T cells after COVID-19 (dated by TCRdb to about 2022). For context, the study as a whole: Convalescent patients had a positive SARS-CoV-2 result on nasal swab PCR, and of these patients, 8 or 9 had mild disease and one had severe disease. Six males and four females were included in the convalescent cohort, with two Hispanic individuals, seven Caucasians, two Asians and one multiracial person represented. Each participant got two doses of either the Pfizer-BioNTech BNT162b2 vaccine (n=8) or the Moderna mRNA-1273 vaccine (n=2). Post-COVID blood samples from convalescent patients were collected a median of approximately 100 days after diagnosis, with a range of 35 to 161 days. Post-vaccine blood samples were collected a median of approximately 77 days after the second vaccine dose, ranging from roughly 13 to 250 days. The cultures were stimulated with overlapping spike peptide pools from SARS-CoV-2 and from the common cold coronaviruses HCoV-NL63, HCoV-OC43 and HCoV-229E. As controls, cultures received a CEFX viral epitope pool (the positive control), an HIV-1 Nef peptide pool (the negative control), or no peptide at all. In ten to eleven COVID-19 convalescent patients and several infection-naive healthy vaccine recipients, researchers compared the spike-specific CD4+ TCR repertoire from before mRNA vaccination with the repertoire from after.

Results the study describes overall, beyond this receptor: In convalescent patients, a median 86.3% of post-vaccine SARS-CoV-2-reactive clones were detected only after vaccination, and vaccine-specific priming was suggested by this finding. Of the vaccine-specific clones found in convalescent patients, nearly all (304 of 307) were mono-reactive for SARS-CoV-2 spike instead of being cross-reactive with common cold coronaviruses. Only a relatively small number of convalescent patients were included in the study, and early timepoints following natural infection were not analyzed. Although the median number of SARS-CoV-2-reactive clonotypes went up from some 23 after infection to some 38 after vaccination, the increase was not significant.

The library was built by means of PCR. TCR sequencing of DNA from cultured CD4+ T cells used the Oncomine TCR Beta short-read assay at the Johns Hopkins FTIC core. The QIAamp micro DNA kit was used to extract genomic DNA from the cultured CD4+ T cells. Oncomine TCR Beta libraries made from cultured CD4+ T cells were pooled using unique dual indexes and sequenced on an Illumina iSeq 100. For the original study's pipeline: Non-productive sequences were filtered out, and CDR3s that did not start with C, did not end with F or W, or were shorter than 7 amino acids were discarded. The MANAFEST web application was used to identify antigen-specific clonotypes by comparing peptide-stimulated wells against reference wells and other culture wells. To be called positive, a clone needed an FDR below 0.05, an odds ratio above 5, and a productive frequency above 0.1% in at least two of three replicate wells. Clonotypes that were significantly expanded in both SARS-CoV-2 spike wells and at least one common cold coronavirus spike condition were defined as cross-reactive. Using R version 3.6.1, CDR3 homology was evaluated through Levenshtein distances (stringdist) along with unrooted phylogenetic trees (ape). Starting from the raw public reads, TCRdb applied fastp trimming at Q25, assembled clones with MiXCR and retained in-frame beta chains. Each entry is one CDR3 protein sequence, shown with its most common DNA and genes. None of the V and J calls come from the authors' own analysis; TCRdb made them. This sample has roughly 7,400 distinct CDR3 sequences in its table, and just under 75% of those were observed once. Of the sample, roughly 35% is held by the ten largest clones.

The V and J genes are TRBV20-1 and TRBJ2-5; TRBD2 aligns with 15 central bases. Material: CD4+ T cells from blood, cultured in vitro. The receptor was isolated from a human donor who had recovered from COVID-19. The sequenced DNA is TGCAGTGCTGTCGGGGGACTAGCGGGAGGAGGGCAAGAGACCCAGTACTTC. It codes for CSAVGGLAGGGQETQYF.